The 5 T cell receptor beta chains below were found in one sample sequenced in a study of shared clonotypes between healthy human individuals. Profiling relied on immunoSEQ multiplex PCR, and the TCRdb table lists in-frame clones only, not all of them. This sample has roughly 1.5 million clones, with roughly 98% found just once. Source material: naive CD4+ T cells sorted from blood. Subset denoted: CD45RA+ positively selected. These receptors came from a man aged 25 to 45 in good health.

V gene TRBV2 combines with J gene TRBJ2-5, with TRBD1 matching 11 bases. CDR1 is SNHLY and CDR2 is FYNNEI in the germline V gene. V was pared by 6 bases and J by 4 bases, with 7 bases of the junction left unmatched. The CDR3 loop spans 15 amino acids. Here the CDR3 reads CASRTGQGAGETQYF. The CDR3 DNA sequence: TGTGCCAGCAGGACCGGACAGGGGGCTGGAGAGACCCAGTACTTC.

The V and J genes are TRBV9 and TRBJ2-5; 9 bases align to TRBD2. The germline V gene has CDR1 SGDLS and CDR2 YYNGEE. The CDR3 length is 20 residues. With 4 bases clipped from V and 1 base from J, the junction kept 20 bases outside the gene matches. CDR3 nucleotide sequence: TGTGCCAGCAGCCCACAAAGGGAGACTAGCGGCGAGATCGCCCAAGAGACCCAGTACTTC. Its protein product is CASSPQRETSGEIAQETQYF.

V is TRBV7-9 and J is TRBJ2-1, with TRBD2 matching over 8 bases. Germline V gene data show CDR1 as SEHNR and CDR2 as FQNEAQ (reference sequence). Trimming cost V 1 base and J 6 bases; bases outside gene matches: 8. The length of the CDR3 is 16 residues. The CDR3 DNA is TGTGCCAGCAGCTTAGGAAGCGGACTAGCTGGCAATGAGCAGTTCTTC. Translating it yields CASSLGSGLAGNEQFF.

The J gene is TRBJ1-3, the V gene TRBV5-1, with D uncertain. The CDR3 spans 13 residues. The germline CDR1 and CDR2 sequences are SGHRS and YFSETQ. V was trimmed by 4 bases and J by 0 bases, leaving 5 bases between them. The CDR3 DNA sequence: TGCGCCAGCAGCGACAACTCTGGAAACACCATATATTTT. Its protein product is CASSDNSGNTIYF.

This clone was detected only once. The chain uses TRBV28 and TRBJ2-1, with 11 bases aligning to TRBD2. Per germline, CDR1 MDHEN and CDR2 SYDVKM. J lost 5 bases, V lost 11 bases, and 8 bases had no gene match. CDR3 size: 14 residues. The CDR3 loop is CAAGGTSGNNEQFF. CDR3 nucleotide sequence: TGTGCCGCCGGCGGGACTAGCGGTAACAATGAGCAGTTCTTC.